This entry describes one T cell receptor (beta chain). The sample comes from a study of blood T cell repertoires in COVID-19. Overall study: From the United States, Italy and Spain came samples of acute and convalescent COVID-19.

Germline-derived CDR1 and CDR2 are LGHDT and YNNKEL (reference sequence). CDR3 length: 14 amino acids. Trimming removed 0 bases from V and 3 bases from J; junction bases left unmatched: 2. Categorization into cohorts depended on clinical history that participants reported. TCRdb keeps only in-frame clones here, not all; method: immunoSEQ multiplex PCR. The sample has roughly 220,000 clones; around 84% are singletons. This clonotype was obtained from a woman aged 40 to 50 who had recovered from COVID-19. Sequencing was done on a sample of PBMCs or T cells enriched from blood (not recorded which). J is TRBJ2-7 and V is TRBV3-1 (or the pseudogene TRBV3-2); 7 bases map to TRBD1. CDR3 DNA sequence: TGTGCCAGCAGCCAAGAACAGGGGCGCTACGAGCAGTACTTC. It translates to CASSQEQGRYEQYF.